These 31 T cell receptor beta chains were sequenced from one sample in a study of T-cell memory formation after mild COVID-19. TCRdb used MiXCR to reprocess the 5' RACE reads, holding one entry per CDR3 protein. The table records about 350,000 distinct CDR3 sequences, 20% to 25% of them present only once. The sample consisted of PBMCs or a T cell subset sorted from them (not recorded which). These receptors were collected from a man younger than 35 who had mild COVID-19 (a few samples of this study predate the infection). Cell type and time point are not known.

The rearrangement joins TRBV27 to TRBJ1-5, with no clear D. From germline, CDR1 is MNHEY and CDR2 SMNVEV (reference sequence). The CDR3 has 15 residues. Trimming took 6 bases from V and 0 from J, leaving 12 bases between them. CDR3 nucleotides: TGTGCCAGCAGCCCTACCACATATAGCAATCAGCCCCAGCATTTT. Encoded protein: CASSPTTYSNQPQHF.

This clonotype was counted many times. The gene calls are TRBV25-1 and TRBJ2-7; D remains unclear. Trimming pared 5 bases from V and 0 bases from J, leaving 8 bases between. CDR3 length: 13 amino acids. The V gene's germline CDR1 is MGHDK and CDR2 SYGVNS. The CDR3 sequence: CASSSPSSYEQYV. The CDR3 DNA is TGTGCCAGCAGTTCCCCGAGCTCCTACGAGCAGTACGTC.

This clonotype turned up a few times. The chain joins TRBV7-9 to TRBJ2-1, with 10 bases matching TRBD1. V lost 2 bases to trimming and J lost 7 bases; unmatched junction nucleotides: 2. The CDR3 extends over 14 amino acids. The germline gives CDR1 SEHNR, CDR2 FQNEAQ (reference sequence). CDR3 coding DNA: TGTGCCAGCAGCTTAATGGGACAGGGGAATGAGCAGTTCTTC. It yields the protein CASSLMGQGNEQFF.

The J gene is TRBJ2-1, the V gene TRBV19, with D unclear. Per germline, CDR1 LNHDA and CDR2 SQIVND (reference sequence). Trimming pared 3 bases from V and 7 bases from J, leaving 4 bases between. The CDR3 covers 11 residues. The CDR3 reads CASSMRNEQFF. For the CDR3, the DNA is TGTGCCAGTAGTATGAGGAATGAGCAGTTCTTC.

The chain combines TRBV6-2 or TRBV6-3 with TRBJ2-5; 12 bases line up with TRBD2. V lost 6 bases, J lost 8 bases, and 4 bases stayed unmatched. The CDR3 is 13 residues long. Germline V CDR1 and CDR2: MNHEY, SVGEGT. CDR3 nucleotide sequence: TGTGCCAGCAGAGCGACTAGCGGGGGTACCCAGTACTTC. This translates into CASRATSGGTQYF.

This clonotype was counted between two and nine times. The CDR3 nucleotides are TGTGCCAGCAGCGTAGTCAGCGGAGGGCAAGAGACCCAGTACTTC. Its translation: CASSVVSGGQETQYF. V gene TRBV9 combines with J gene TRBJ2-5, with D perhaps matching TRBD2 (6 bases). The length of the CDR3 is 15 residues. The germline gives CDR1 SGDLS, CDR2 YYNGEE. Between the trimmed V and J ends, which lost 0 bases and 2 bases, there was a span of 11 bases.

The chain is built from TRBV27 and TRBJ1-3; D perhaps matches TRBD1 (6 bases). With 6 bases removed from V and 0 bases from J, the gap between germline ends came to 15 bases. CDR1 and CDR2 (germline): MNHEY, SMNVEV (reference sequence). This CDR3 has 16 amino acids. CDR3 in amino acids: CASRPLRDTSGNTIYF. The CDR3 nucleotides read TGTGCCAGCAGGCCTCTCCGGGACACCTCTGGAAACACCATATATTTT.

The chain uses TRBV6-6 and TRBJ1-2, with D hard to call. V was cut by 5 bases and J by 4 bases, with 17 bases left in between. This CDR3 spans 15 amino acids. The germline gives CDR1 MNHNY, CDR2 SVGAGI (reference sequence). CDR3 in DNA: TGTGCCAGCAGTCCGCCAGCCGGAGAAGGCTATGGCTACACCTTC. Its translation: CASSPPAGEGYGYTF.

On this clonotype: One junction end does not reproduce the germline sequence, and a read error may be involved. The rearrangement joins TRBV5-1 to TRBJ2-3, with 9 nucleotides matching TRBD2. CDR3 length: 15 residues. Germline loops: CDR1 SGHRS, CDR2 YFSETQ. The CDR3 loop reads CASSRAGTSTDTQYF. CDR3 sequence (DNA): TGCGCCAGCAGTCGCGCCGGGACTAGCACCGATACGCAGTATTTT.

The chain recombines TRBV5-1 with TRBJ2-3, with D possibly TRBD2 on 6 matching bases. Trimming stripped 4 bases from V and 4 bases from J, with 16 bases between. CDR1 SGHRS and CDR2 YFSETQ come from the germline V gene. This CDR3 spans 15 amino acids. CDR3 DNA sequence: TGCGCCAGCAGCATCGGGCCCGGCGGGGCAGATACGCAGTATTTT. This translates into CASSIGPGGADTQYF.

The J gene is TRBJ2-1, the V gene TRBV7-2; 9 bases align to TRBD2. CDR1 and CDR2 (germline): SGHTA, FQGNSA. The CDR3 runs 14 residues. The V and J ends lost 0 bases and 7 bases, in that order; junction bases with no gene match: 1. The CDR3 sequence: CASSLALAGNEQFF. CDR3 nucleotides: TGTGCCAGCAGCTTAGCCCTAGCGGGGAATGAGCAGTTCTTC. Complete variable domain (other parts from reference TRBV7-2 and TRBJ2-1): GAGVSQSPSNKVTEKGKDVELRCDPISGHTALYWYRQSLGQGLEFLIYFQGNSAPDKSGLPSDRFSAERTGGSVSTLTIQRTQQEDSAVYLCASSLALAGNEQFFGPGTRLTVL.

This clonotype was seen more than once but under ten times. This sequence joins TRBV7-2 and TRBJ2-1; 16 bases line up with TRBD2. In germline, CDR1 is SGHTA, CDR2 FQGNSA. Trimming took 1 base from V and 4 from J; bases not matched to a gene: 4. This CDR3 has 18 residues. The CDR3 sequence: CASSLVGTSGGVYNEQFF. Here the CDR3 DNA reads TGTGCCAGCAGCTTAGTAGGGACTAGCGGGGGGGTATACAATGAGCAGTTCTTC.

The sample holds a few counts of this clonotype. The V gene is TRBV15, the J gene TRBJ2-1; 7 positions agree with TRBD1. This CDR3 comprises 18 residues. Trimming cost V 3 bases and J 9 bases; bases outside gene matches: 20. Per germline, CDR1 LNHNV and CDR2 YYDKDF (reference sequence). CDR3 DNA: TGTGCCACCAGCAGCCCGGTGGATGGGACAGTGAGGTGGGTTGAGCAGTTCTTC. It translates to CATSSPVDGTVRWVEQFF.

This chain links TRBV12-3 or TRBV12-4 with TRBJ2-7; possibly TRBD1 or TRBD2 for D (5 bases each). There are 14 residues in the CDR3. Trimming pared 5 bases from V and 2 bases from J, leaving 13 bases between. CDR3 sequence: CASSMGRATYEQYF. In nucleotides, the CDR3 is TGTGCCAGCAGTATGGGACGTGCCACCTACGAGCAGTACTTC.

A few counts support this clonotype. The chain couples TRBV7-2 to TRBJ2-3; D not resolved. V shed 1 base and J shed 6 bases, with 11 bases lying between them. CDR3 size: 14 residues. Germline V lookup: CDR1 SGHTA, CDR2 FQGNSA. The CDR3 coding sequence is TGTGCCAGCAGCTTAGGGATTATGCCGGATACGCAGTATTTT. Its protein product is CASSLGIMPDTQYF. The full variable domain, its missing parts supplied by reference TRBV7-2 and TRBJ2-3, is GAGVSQSPSNKVTEKGKDVELRCDPISGHTALYWYRQSLGQGLEFLIYFQGNSAPDKSGLPSDRFSAERTGGSVSTLTIQRTQQEDSAVYLCASSLGIMPDTQYFGPGTRLTVL.

This clonotype occurred a few times. The chain uses TRBV7-2 and TRBJ1-5; tentatively, D is TRBD1 (5 bases). Trimming removed 5 bases at V and 7 bases at J, with 18 bases between. There are 15 residues in the CDR3. From germline, CDR1 is SGHTA and CDR2 FQGNSA. The CDR3 bases are TGTGCCAGCAGCCCCGCCGCAGGGAACGGCCAGCCCCAGCATTTT. This sequence encodes CASSPAAGNGQPQHF. The full variable domain, completed using reference TRBV7-2 and TRBJ1-5, is GAGVSQSPSNKVTEKGKDVELRCDPISGHTALYWYRQSLGQGLEFLIYFQGNSAPDKSGLPSDRFSAERTGGSVSTLTIQRTQQEDSAVYLCASSPAAGNGQPQHFGDGTRLSIL.

The chain has TRBV7-2 and TRBJ2-4; 10 bases map to TRBD1. This CDR3 contains 15 residues. V gave up 1 base and J gave up 6 bases; unmatched junction bases: 3. CDR1 is SGHTA, CDR2 FQGNSA, per germline. CDR3 amino acids: CASSLDRDRGNIQYF. The CDR3 DNA sequence: TGTGCCAGCAGCTTAGATAGGGACAGGGGAAACATTCAGTACTTC.

The rearrangement joins TRBV12-3 or TRBV12-4 to TRBJ1-5, with 8 nucleotides matching TRBD1. This CDR3 is 16 amino acids long. Germline trimming cut 6 bases from V and 0 bases from J; bases unmatched to any gene: 7. CDR3 region: CASSPTGGRSNQPQHF. For the CDR3, the DNA is TGTGCCAGCAGCCCTACAGGGGGACGTAGCAATCAGCCCCAGCATTTT.

The gene calls are TRBV5-5 and TRBJ1-4, with 10 bases lining up with TRBD1. This CDR3 region has 17 residues. With 3 bases clipped from V and 6 bases from J, the junction kept 11 bases outside the gene matches. Germline assignment: CDR1 SGHKS and CDR2 YYEKEE (reference sequence). The CDR3 DNA reads TGTGCCAGCAGCTCATCACCCCCCGGGACAGGGGATGAAAAACTGTTTTTT. Encoded protein: CASSSSPPGTGDEKLFF.

The chain couples TRBV5-1 to TRBJ2-3; weak D call: TRBD1 (8 bases). Germline CDR1 is SGHRS and CDR2 is YFSETQ. The V end was cut by 1 base, the J end by 5 bases, with 11 bases between. The CDR3 runs to 14 residues. The chain's CDR3 is CASSLNRGGDTQYF. In DNA, the CDR3 is TGCGCCAGCAGCTTGAACAGGGGGGGAGATACGCAGTATTTT.

This rearrangement joins TRBV29-1 to TRBJ1-1, with 8 bases matching TRBD1. Germline CDR1 is SQVTM and CDR2 is ANQGSEA. There are 13 residues in the CDR3. Written as DNA, the CDR3 is TGCAGTGCCTCGGACAGGGTGAACACTGAAGCTTTCTTT. Translation gives CSASDRVNTEAFF.

In its sample, this clonotype was seen a few times. The V call is TRBV12-3 or TRBV12-4, the J call TRBJ1-2; TRBD1 is a possible D gene (5 bases). V lost 7 bases and J lost 2, with 14 bases in between. The CDR3 is made up of 14 amino acids. The CDR3 loop is CASTMIGVNYGYTF. DNA of the CDR3: TGTGCCAGCACCATGATAGGGGTAAACTATGGCTACACCTTC.

This clonotype was seen a handful of times. The gene calls are TRBV20-1 and TRBJ1-6, with no clear D. Trimming removed 3 bases at V and 7 bases at J, with 13 bases between. This CDR3 has 14 residues. The V gene's germline CDR1 is DFQATT and CDR2 SNEGSKA (reference sequence). DNA for the CDR3: TGCAGTGCTAGTGGGAGGACCGCGAATTCACCCCTCCACTTT. Protein product: CSASGRTANSPLHF.

This clonotype appeared a few times. The chain carries TRBV7-9 and TRBJ1-1; D gene unclear. The germline gives CDR1 SEHNR, CDR2 FQNEAQ (reference sequence). Trimming shortened V by 5 bases and J by 1 base, and 11 bases separated the two germline ends. CDR3 length: 14 amino acids. As DNA, the CDR3 is TGTGCCAGCAGCCGGATACTTAAGAACACTGAAGCTTTCTTT. Translation gives CASSRILKNTEAFF.

This clonotype was seen more than once but under ten times. CDR3 coding DNA: TGTGCCAGCAGCCGAGGGTTATTGGCTTTCTTT. Its protein is CASSRGLLAFF. The gene calls are TRBV7-9 and TRBJ1-1; no firm D call. The CDR3 totals 11 residues. With 5 bases removed from V and 11 bases from J, the gap between germline ends came to 12 bases. Germline V gives CDR1 SEHNR, CDR2 FQNEAQ (reference sequence).

V is TRBV5-6 and J is TRBJ2-1; D call uncertain. Germline assignment: CDR1 SGHDT and CDR2 YYEEEE. This CDR3 contains 15 residues. V dropped 4 bases and J dropped 0 bases, with 11 bases sitting between them. CDR3 sequence (DNA): TGTGCCAGCAGCCCTAGGTTGAGCTCCTACAATGAGCAGTTCTTC. Its translation: CASSPRLSSYNEQFF.

The chain links TRBV5-1 to TRBJ1-2; 7 nucleotides agree with TRBD1. The ends lost 0 bases at V and 4 bases at J; junction bases unmatched: 3. The V gene's germline CDR1 is SGHRS and CDR2 YFSETQ. The CDR3 covers 14 residues. The CDR3 loop reads CASSLVGGTYGYTF. DNA for the CDR3: TGCGCCAGCAGCTTGGTAGGGGGCACCTATGGCTACACCTTC.

The rearrangement links TRBV20-1 to TRBJ2-5, with TRBD2 as a possible D gene (7 bases). Trimming took 1 base from V and 4 from J, leaving 13 bases between them. The CDR3 loop spans 14 amino acids. Germline CDR1 and CDR2: DFQATT and SNEGSKA (reference sequence). CDR3 nucleotides: TGCAGTGCTAGAGGTGGGGGGGCCCCAGAGACCCAGTACTTC. Translation: CSARGGGAPETQYF.

This chain joins TRBV9 and TRBJ2-3, with 11 bases identical to TRBD2. J lost 2 bases, V lost 7 bases, and 6 bases had no gene match. Germline CDR1 SGDLS, CDR2 YYNGEE. The CDR3 covers 15 residues. The CDR3 protein is CASDTGLAVTDTQYF. Written as DNA, the CDR3 is TGTGCCAGCGACACGGGACTAGCGGTCACAGATACGCAGTATTTT.

The chain recombines TRBV12-3 or TRBV12-4 with TRBJ2-3, with 9 bases identical to TRBD2. The length of the CDR3 is 15 residues. The J segment lost 2 bases and the V segment lost 2 bases, leaving 2 bases of the junction unmatched. The DNA of the CDR3 is TGTGCCAGCAGTTTAAGCGGGGGGTACACAGATACGCAGTATTTT. Translating gives CASSLSGGYTDTQYF.

This clonotype was seen only a few times. The chain has TRBV5-1 and TRBJ2-1; 12 bases agree with TRBD1. The CDR3 runs 14 residues. V trimming: 1 base; J trimming: 15 bases; junction bases outside the gene matches: 8. Germline V gene sequence: CDR1 SGHRS, CDR2 YFSETQ. The CDR3 DNA sequence: TGCGCCAGCAGCTTGCCTACCGGGACAGGGGGCCTGTTCTTC. It encodes CASSLPTGTGGLFF.